These 12 T cell receptor beta chains were all obtained from the same sample, sequenced in a study of T-cell memory formation after mild COVID-19 (dated by TCRdb to the early 2020s). The library was prepared using 5' RACE. Instrument used: Illumina NovaSeq 6000. TCRdb applied fastp at Q25 and MiXCR to the public reads, then kept only in-frame beta chains. Merged by CDR3 protein, the rows form single entries marked with the most common genes and DNA. The sample records approximately 210,000 distinct CDR3 sequences, around 19% of which are singletons. 2.4% of the sample lies in the top ten. Sequencing was carried out using PBMCs or a T cell subset sorted from them (not recorded which). The origin of the receptors is an adult woman who had mild COVID-19 (a few samples of this study predate the infection). The sample titles of this study are shuffled in the database, so cell type and time point are left out; the donor was told from shared clones.

This clonotype was observed a handful of times. The V gene is TRBV19, the J gene TRBJ2-2, with D perhaps matching TRBD1 (6 bases). V dropped 6 bases and J dropped 0 bases, with 8 bases sitting between them. Germline CDR1 LNHDA, CDR2 SQIVND (reference sequence). The CDR3 contains 14 residues. DNA for the CDR3: TGTGCCAGTAGACAGGGCGCGAACACCGGGGAGCTGTTTTTT. This sequence encodes CASRQGANTGELFF.

The V gene is TRBV5-1, the J gene TRBJ2-5; TRBD1 might be the D (5 bases). V lost 4 bases to trimming and J lost 5 bases, with 15 bases between them. This CDR3 contains 14 residues. The germline CDR1 and CDR2 sequences are SGHRS and YFSETQ. The CDR3 nucleotides read TGCGCCAGCAGCCCACAAGGGGCTGAGGAGACCCAGTACTTC. It specifies CASSPQGAEETQYF.

The chain uses TRBV6-5 and TRBJ2-7; no firm D call. The germline V gene encodes CDR1 MNHEY and CDR2 SVGAGI. The CDR3 extends over 14 amino acids. V was trimmed by 4 bases and J by 4 bases, leaving 14 bases between them. The CDR3 loop is CASSLTLNDYEQYF. In DNA form, the CDR3 reads TGTGCCAGCAGTTTGACATTAAACGATTACGAGCAGTACTTC.

CDR3 residues: CATAKQGGSQETQYF. CDR3 sequence (DNA): TGTGCCACCGCAAAACAGGGGGGATCCCAAGAGACCCAGTACTTC. V is TRBV24-1 and J is TRBJ2-5, with 8 bases aligning to TRBD1. The J segment lost 1 base and the V segment lost 9 bases, leaving 9 bases of the junction unmatched. Per germline, CDR1 KGHDR and CDR2 SFDVKD. The CDR3 spans 15 residues.

The CDR3 nucleotides read TGTGCCAGCAGTTTAATGGGGAATAACTATGGCTACACCTTC. It is translated as CASSLMGNNYGYTF. The rearrangement links TRBV27 to TRBJ1-2; D unresolved. Trimming took 2 bases from V and 1 from J, leaving 8 bases between them. CDR1 and CDR2 (germline): MNHEY, SMNVEV (reference sequence). CDR3 length: 14 amino acids.

This clonotype was recorded a few times. J is TRBJ1-1 and V is TRBV10-3; 12 bases agree with TRBD1. The V and J ends lost 6 bases and 4 bases, in that order; junction bases with no gene match: 6. The CDR3 runs to 15 residues. The V gene's germline CDR1 is ENHRY and CDR2 SYGVKD. CDR3 in DNA: TGTGCCATCAGGGGACAGGGGGCCGGCTCCACTGAAGCTTTCTTT. Amino acid sequence: CAIRGQGAGSTEAFF.

The V call is TRBV7-9, the J call TRBJ2-1; TRBD2 agrees at 13 bases. CDR3 length: 15 amino acids. Germline V gene data show CDR1 as SEHNR and CDR2 as FQNEAQ (reference sequence). V trimming: 4 bases; J trimming: 8 bases; junction bases outside the gene matches: 5. CDR3 nucleotide sequence: TGTGCCAGCAGCTCCGGGACTAGCGGGATGGATGAGCAGTTCTTC. Translated, it gives CASSSGTSGMDEQFF.

This clonotype occurred a few times. V and J are TRBV4-3 and TRBJ2-5; TRBD1 agrees at 10 bases. Germline V CDR1 and CDR2: LGHNA, YSLEER. V lost 1 base, J lost 5 bases, and 4 bases stayed unmatched. The length of the CDR3 is 15 residues. This CDR3 is CASSQGQGALETQYF. CDR3 coding DNA: TGCGCCAGCAGCCAAGGACAGGGGGCCTTGGAGACCCAGTACTTC.

This clonotype was counted many times. This chain links TRBV5-1 with TRBJ2-7, with 8 bases that match TRBD1. V was pared by 0 bases and J by 5 bases, with 1 base of the junction left unmatched. The CDR3 covers 13 residues. CDR1 is SGHRS, CDR2 YFSETQ, per germline. The CDR3 protein is CASSLAGGNEQYF. CDR3 sequence (DNA): TGCGCCAGCAGCTTGGCAGGGGGCAACGAGCAGTACTTC.

This chain links TRBV15 with TRBJ2-1; D is ambiguous. The germline V gene encodes CDR1 LNHNV and CDR2 YYDKDF (reference sequence). This CDR3 is 14 amino acids long. Trimming stripped 0 bases from V and 6 bases from J, with 9 bases between. Here the CDR3 reads CATSRDRGPNEQFF. CDR3 in DNA: TGTGCCACCAGCAGAGATCGAGGCCCCAATGAGCAGTTCTTC.

This clonotype showed up many times. The CDR3 DNA follows: TGCAGTGCTGTCCCCGGGGGGTCCTACACCGGGGAGCTGTTTTTT. The encoded protein is CSAVPGGSYTGELFF. The chain recombines TRBV20-1 with TRBJ2-2, with 7 bases identical to TRBD2. The CDR3 length is 15 residues. In germline, CDR1 is DFQATT, CDR2 SNEGSKA (reference sequence). V lost 5 bases, J lost 3 bases, and 9 bases stayed unmatched.

The chain joins TRBV7-2 to TRBJ1-2; maybe TRBD1 (6 bases). The CDR3 contains 14 residues. The V gene lost 5 bases and the J gene lost 8 bases, with 18 bases spanning the gap. The V gene's germline CDR1 is SGHTA and CDR2 FQGNSA. For the CDR3, the DNA is TGTGCCAGCAGCCTCCCCGGACAGCCGTCCGGCTACACCTTC. Amino acid sequence: CASSLPGQPSGYTF.